This is a list of T cell receptor beta chains from one sample in a study of cytomegalovirus exposure and HLA in healthy donors. Method: immunoSEQ multiplex PCR; TCRdb's copy keeps in-frame clones and lacks some. The sample includes 190,000 or so clones, 83% of them seen just once. What was sequenced was PBMCs. These receptors were collected from a man between 50 and 59 years old in good health and CMV-seronegative. Both conserved end residues are trimmed from each CDR3. A D gene is named only where the DNA matches it firmly.

TRBD2	TRBV28	15	TRBJ2-2	ASSLTSLSGRAGELF
-	TRBV2	11	TRBJ2-7	ASKAGERYEQY
-	TRBV5-1	13	TRBJ1-2	ASSLGGGAEYGYT
TRBD1	TRBV7-9	14	TRBJ2-5	SSSPPTGDHEETQY
TRBD1	TRBV27	13	TRBJ2-1	ASSLTGGAYNEQF
-	TRBV19	9	TRBJ2-6	ASSRPNVLT
TRBD1	TRBV28	12	TRBJ1-2	ASSLPDRNYGYT
-	TRBV9	11	TRBJ2-3	ASSVDPGGGAD
-	TRBV9	15	TRBJ2-7	ASSVADGRDRPYEQY
-	TRBV29-1	10	TRBJ1-1	SVIVAGPEAF
TRBD1	TRBV5-1	12	TRBJ2-7	ASSITGGSYEQY
-	TRBV9	12	TRBJ2-7	ASSSRGGSYEQY
TRBD2	TRBV5-1	12	TRBJ2-3	ASNLGTNTDTQY
-	TRBV5-1	12	TRBJ1-3	ASSLRSSGNTIY
TRBD2	TRBV7-9	13	TRBJ2-7	ASSSVRLAGGEQY
-	TRBV28	12	TRBJ1-1	ASSLRQVLLEAF
TRBD1	TRBV2	12	TRBJ1-2	ASSTGTDPKGYT
-	TRBV30	10	TRBJ1-1	ASGGGNTEAF
-	TRBV9	14	TRBJ2-3	ASSQREGGLGDTQY
-	TRBV6-1	11	TRBJ1-2	ASSEFRNYGYT
-	TRBV29-1	11	TRBJ1-3	SVGQSSGNTIY
-	TRBV2	13	TRBJ1-1	ASRRQESRNTEAF
TRBD2	TRBV7-8	13	TRBJ2-2	ASSRTSLGTGELF
TRBD1	TRBV15	14	TRBJ1-2	ATSRAGGGGFYGYT
-	TRBV7-9	16	TRBJ2-3	ASSLQGFRGSGTDTQY
-	TRBV7-3	15	TRBJ2-6	ASSPLLKGAGANVLT
TRBD1	TRBV5-5	13	TRBJ1-1	ASSFTTGEWGEAF
-	TRBV7-3	14	TRBJ2-3	ASSSTATRGTDTQY
-	TRBV2	12	TRBJ1-2	ASSDPQGIVHYT
TRBD2	TRBV5-1	12	TRBJ2-5	ASSFAGGPETQY
TRBD2	TRBV15	11	TRBJ2-1	ATRGGAYNEQF
-	TRBV5-6	13	TRBJ2-7	ASSRGGRYPYEQY
TRBD2	TRBV7-2	14	TRBJ2-1	ASSYGGTSGYNEQF
TRBD2	TRBV28	12	TRBJ2-7	ASGLAGGSYEQY
-	TRBV5-1	10	TRBJ2-1	ASTFRGGEQF
TRBD1	TRBV29-1	13	TRBJ2-5	SVALTGPPRETQY
-	TRBV18	14	TRBJ2-1	ASSLGNTQGHNEQF
-	TRBV21-1	12	TRBJ1-5	ASPRDIGNQPQH
-	TRBV7-9	9	TRBJ1-1	ASSVQVEAF
TRBD1	TRBV6-1	12	TRBJ2-7	ASFRDRGNYEQY
-	TRBV9	13	TRBJ1-4	ASSSIGGIKEKLF
-	TRBV5-6	13	TRBJ1-6	ASRRGSSYNSPLH
-	TRBV5-4	13	TRBJ1-2	ASSTPTDLNYGYT
-	TRBV14	13	TRBJ1-6	ASSQDARKNSPLH
-	TRBV2	14	TRBJ2-2	ASSSLDRLNTGELF
-	TRBV7-6	13	TRBJ1-4	ASSLLGATNEKLF
-	TRBV19	14	TRBJ2-7	ASSRGAEPRAYEQY
-	TRBV7-2	14	TRBJ2-2	ASSLVWVTAAGELF
TRBD1	TRBV5-1	12	TRBJ1-2	ASSAGQGGYGYT